The following is a T cell receptor (beta chain) sequence with its context. With 60 Vbeta and 13 Jbeta primers, the PCR was carried out. This table comes from immunoSEQ multiplex PCR, and its TCRdb copy is limited to in-frame clones, with some not included. The sample has 85,000 to 100,000 clones; around four fifths are singletons. This CDR3 is 14 amino acids long. Trimming removed 4 bases from V and 8 bases from J; junction bases left unmatched: 10. Germline V lookup: CDR1 SGHDN, CDR2 FVKESK. The entry originates in a study of cytomegalovirus exposure and HLA in healthy donors. This sequence joins TRBV14 and TRBJ1-2; 7 nucleotides agree with TRBD1. The origin of this receptor is a man aged 35 to 55 in good health and CMV-seropositive. Sequenced material: PBMCs. CDR3 in amino acids: CASSRLDRAVGYTF. CDR3 DNA: TGTGCCAGCAGCCGATTAGACAGGGCGGTAGGCTACACCTTC.